This is a list of T cell receptor beta chains from one sample in a study of beta chain features in type 1 diabetes. Profiled with immunoSEQ multiplex PCR; TCRdb holds only in-frame clones, not every one. Seen here are some 350,000 clones, roughly 14% observed once, and the top ten hold nearly 0.015%. Sequenced material: naive CD4+ T cells from blood. The receptor set was obtained from a young woman with type 1 diabetes. The CDR3 runs from the conserved cysteine through the conserved F or W. D genes are given only for firm matches. Clone size is shown for a subset of rows, as once, few, many or a class of expanded clone.

>TRBV5-6|TRBD1|TRBJ2-1|-
TGTGCCAGCAGCGGACGACAGGGGTGGAATGAGCAGTTCTTC
CASSGRQGWNEQFF
>TRBV2|-|TRBJ1-3|-
TGTGCCAGCAATCGGAGGTTAGACAATCCCTCTGGAAACACCATATATTTT
CASNRRLDNPSGNTIYF
>TRBV6-5|-|TRBJ2-1|few
TGTGCCAGCAGTTACTCGTTGGACAACTACAATGAGCAGTTCTTC
CASSYSLDNYNEQFF
>TRBV2|TRBD1|TRBJ1-1|few
TGTGCCAGCAGTGCACAGGGGGCTAACACTGAAGCTTTCTTT
CASSAQGANTEAFF
>TRBV5-1|TRBD1|TRBJ1-2|few
TGCGCCAGCAGCTTGGCTCCTGGGACAGGGGTCGATGGCTACACCTTC
CASSLAPGTGVDGYTF
>TRBV6-5|-|TRBJ2-1|-
TGTGCCAGCAGTTACGGGGCTGCGCAGTTCTTC
CASSYGAAQFF
>TRBV29-1|-|TRBJ2-1|few
TGCAGCGTTGAAGATCGGGAAGGGTCGGGATTCTCCTACAATGAGCAGTTCTTC
CSVEDREGSGFSYNEQFF
>TRBV28|-|TRBJ1-1|-
TGTGCCAGCATCCGGGATCCGTCCACTGAAGCTTTCTTT
CASIRDPSTEAFF
>TRBV30|-|TRBJ1-5|-
TGTGCCTGGAGTCAACAGAGCAATCAGCCCCAGCATTTT
CAWSQQSNQPQHF
>TRBV9|TRBD2|TRBJ2-3|-
TGTGCCAGCAGCGTAGGGGTAGCGGGAGGCATAGATACGCAGTATTTT
CASSVGVAGGIDTQYF
>TRBV18|TRBD2|TRBJ2-1|-
TGTGCCAGCTCACCCAATGACGGGGGGGTTAACAATGAGCAGTTCTTC
CASSPNDGGVNNEQFF
>TRBV12-5|-|TRBJ2-3|few
TGTGCTAGTGGTTTGCAGAAAAGCACAGATACGCAGTATTTT
CASGLQKSTDTQYF
>TRBV7-2|-|TRBJ2-1|few
TGTGCCAGCAGCCTAGCTGTGGGCCCGGGGGAGCAGTTCTTC
CASSLAVGPGEQFF
>TRBV19|TRBD1|TRBJ1-1|few
TGTGCCAGTAGTATTGTAGGACAGGGGACTGAAGCTTTCTTT
CASSIVGQGTEAFF
>TRBV29-1|TRBD1|TRBJ2-5|-
TGCAGCGTTGACCAGGGGGCGGATGAGACCCAGTACTTC
CSVDQGADETQYF
>TRBV9|-|TRBJ2-2|-
TGTGCCAGCAGCGTAGAGGGGTGGGGGGACACCGGGGAGCTGTTTTTT
CASSVEGWGDTGELFF
>TRBV9|-|TRBJ2-7|few
TGTGCCAGCAGCGTGACCCCATTAGCAGAGCAGTACTTC
CASSVTPLAEQYF
>TRBV5-1|TRBD1|TRBJ2-5|-
TGCGCCAGCAGCCTTTCCGGGACAGGGGGCCAAGAGACCCAGTACTTC
CASSLSGTGGQETQYF
>TRBV5-1|TRBD2|TRBJ2-1|few
TGCGCCAGCAGCTTGGAAATGACTAGCGGGAGGCGGGTTGAGCAGTTCTTC
CASSLEMTSGRRVEQFF
>TRBV4-3|TRBD2|TRBJ2-3|few
TGCGCCAGCAGCCAAGGCTCTAGCGGGAGGGGTCGGGATACGCAGTATTTT
CASSQGSSGRGRDTQYF
>TRBV6-5|-|TRBJ2-1|-
TGTGCCAGCAGTTACTCGCCGGACAGAAGTTACAATGAGCAGTTCTTC
CASSYSPDRSYNEQFF
>TRBV19|TRBD2|TRBJ2-1|many
TGTGCCAGTAGTACCGGGACTAGCGGGGGCCAGCAGTTCTTC
CASSTGTSGGQQFF
>TRBV11-2|-|TRBJ2-1|-
TGTGCCAGCAGCTTACCCCACCGAGGCTATAGGACAGCCTACAATGAGCAGTTCTTC
CASSLPHRGYRTAYNEQFF
>TRBV7-9|-|TRBJ2-3|-
TGTGCCAGCACCAGACTACAGGGCCCGAGCACAGATACGCAGTATTTT
CASTRLQGPSTDTQYF
>TRBV9|TRBD2|TRBJ2-6|-
TGTGCCAGCAGCGTAGCAACAGATCCGGTCGGACTAGGGACTTCTGGGGCCAACGTCCTGACTTTC
CASSVATDPVGLGTSGANVLTF
>TRBV19|-|TRBJ2-2|few
TGTGCCAGTAGTCTTACACGAAACACCGGGGAGCTGTTTTTT
CASSLTRNTGELFF
>TRBV5-1|-|TRBJ2-1|few
TGCGCCAGCAGCTTGGAATGGGACTCCTACTACAATGAGCAGTTCTTC
CASSLEWDSYYNEQFF
>TRBV30|TRBD2|TRBJ2-3|few
TGTGCCTGGAGTGCGGGACTAGCGGGAGGTGGTGATACGCAGTATTTT
CAWSAGLAGGGDTQYF
>TRBV19|TRBD2|TRBJ2-3|few
TGTGCCAGTAGGCAGCTGGGGGGGAGCACAGATACGCAGTATTTT
CASRQLGGSTDTQYF
>TRBV7-9|-|TRBJ2-1|-
TGTGCCAGCAGCTGGCCCTTCGGCGGGCTATCTTACAATGAGCAGTTCTTC
CASSWPFGGLSYNEQFF
>TRBV19|TRBD1|TRBJ2-1|few
TGTGCCAGTACCCCATGGGGACAGGGCTCCTACAATGAGCAGTTCTTC
CASTPWGQGSYNEQFF
>TRBV27|TRBD1|TRBJ2-5|few
TGTGCCAGCAGTTTCCGGGACAGAGAGACCCAGTACTTC
CASSFRDRETQYF
>TRBV15|-|TRBJ2-3|-
TGTGCCACCAGCAGCCTGTCTCTAGATACGCAGTATTTT
CATSSLSLDTQYF
>TRBV30|TRBD2|TRBJ2-1|-
TGTGCCTGGAGTGTTGGTGGGGGAGGGTACAATGAGCAGTTCTTC
CAWSVGGGGYNEQFF
>TRBV29-1|-|TRBJ2-1|few
TGCAGCGTTGAAGATTTTAGGCAGGAAGCCTACAATGAGCAGTTCTTC
CSVEDFRQEAYNEQFF
>TRBV29-1|-|TRBJ1-1|few
TGCAGCGTTAAACTCCGGGCCCTCGGAGGCACTGAAGCTTTCTTT
CSVKLRALGGTEAFF
>TRBV20-1|-|TRBJ2-5|-
TGCAGTGCTAGTCTGGAGACCCAGTACTTC
CSASLETQYF
>TRBV28|-|TRBJ2-5|few
TGTGCCAGCATAGGAGGGGATAAGGAGACCCAGTACTTC
CASIGGDKETQYF
>TRBV6-6|TRBD1|TRBJ2-7|-
TGTGCCAGCAGCCCGACAGGGGCTCGATCATCCTACGAGCAGTACTTC
CASSPTGARSSYEQYF
>TRBV19|TRBD2|TRBJ2-2|-
TGTGCCAGTAGCCCTTTAGGTAGCGGGAGTCAGACCGGGGAGCTGTTTTTT
CASSPLGSGSQTGELFF